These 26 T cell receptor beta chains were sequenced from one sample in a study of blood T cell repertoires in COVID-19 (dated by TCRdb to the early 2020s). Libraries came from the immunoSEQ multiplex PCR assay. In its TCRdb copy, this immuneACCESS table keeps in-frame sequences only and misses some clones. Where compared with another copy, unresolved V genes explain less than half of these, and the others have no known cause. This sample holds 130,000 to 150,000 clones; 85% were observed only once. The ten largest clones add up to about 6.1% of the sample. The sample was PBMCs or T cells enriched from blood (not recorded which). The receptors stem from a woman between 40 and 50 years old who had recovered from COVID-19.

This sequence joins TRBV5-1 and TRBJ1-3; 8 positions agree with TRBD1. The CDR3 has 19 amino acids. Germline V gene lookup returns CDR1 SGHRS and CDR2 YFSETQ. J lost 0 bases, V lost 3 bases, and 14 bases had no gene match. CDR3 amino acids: CASSSTTGDLGYSGNTIYF. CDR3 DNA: TGCGCCAGCAGCTCTACGACAGGGGACCTTGGATACTCTGGAAACACCATATATTTT.

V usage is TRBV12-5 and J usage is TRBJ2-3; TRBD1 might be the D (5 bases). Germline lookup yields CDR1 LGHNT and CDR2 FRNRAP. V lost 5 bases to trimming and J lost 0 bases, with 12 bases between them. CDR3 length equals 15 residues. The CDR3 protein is CASGGLGASTDTQYF. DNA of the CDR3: TGTGCTAGTGGTGGATTAGGGGCCAGCACAGATACGCAGTATTTT. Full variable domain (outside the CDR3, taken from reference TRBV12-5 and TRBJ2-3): DARVTQTPRHKVTEMGQEVTMRCQPILGHNTVFWYRQTMMQGLELLAYFRNRAPLDDSGMPKDRFSAEMPDATLATLKIQPSEPRDSAVYFCASGGLGASTDTQYFGPGTRLTVL.

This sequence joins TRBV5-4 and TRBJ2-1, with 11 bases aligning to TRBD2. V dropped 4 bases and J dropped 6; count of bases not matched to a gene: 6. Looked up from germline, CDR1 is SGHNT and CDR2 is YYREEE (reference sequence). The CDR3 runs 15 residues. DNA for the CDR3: TGTGCCAGCAGCCCAGGAGGACTAGCGGGCAATGAGCAGTTCTTC. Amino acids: CASSPGGLAGNEQFF.

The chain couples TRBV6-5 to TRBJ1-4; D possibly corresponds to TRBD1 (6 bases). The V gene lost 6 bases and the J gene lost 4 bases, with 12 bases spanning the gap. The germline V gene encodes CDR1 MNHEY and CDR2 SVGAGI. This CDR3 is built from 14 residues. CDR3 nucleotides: TGTGCCAGCAGAAGGACAGATTATAATGAAAAACTGTTTTTT. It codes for CASRRTDYNEKLFF.

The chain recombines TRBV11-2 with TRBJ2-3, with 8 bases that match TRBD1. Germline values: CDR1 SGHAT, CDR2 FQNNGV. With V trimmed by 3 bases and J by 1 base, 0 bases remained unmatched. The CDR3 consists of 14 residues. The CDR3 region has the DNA TGTGCCAGCAGCTTGGGACAGGGCACAGATACGCAGTATTTT. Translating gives CASSLGQGTDTQYF.

The CDR3, as DNA: TGTGCCAGCATGATGGGGGGTAGCGGCAATCAGCCCCAGCATTTT. Translating it yields CASMMGGSGNQPQHF. The chain carries TRBV6-5 and TRBJ1-5; D possibly corresponds to TRBD1 (5 bases). The V and J ends lost 7 bases and 2 bases respectively, with 15 bases between them. The CDR3 loop spans 15 amino acids. Germline CDR1 is MNHEY and CDR2 is SVGAGI.

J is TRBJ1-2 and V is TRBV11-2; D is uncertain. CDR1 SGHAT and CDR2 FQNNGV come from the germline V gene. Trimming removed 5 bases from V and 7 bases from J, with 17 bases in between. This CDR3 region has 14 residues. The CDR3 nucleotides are TGTGCCAGCAGCCCCATTAGTCCCTACGTTGGCTACACCTTC. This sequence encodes CASSPISPYVGYTF.

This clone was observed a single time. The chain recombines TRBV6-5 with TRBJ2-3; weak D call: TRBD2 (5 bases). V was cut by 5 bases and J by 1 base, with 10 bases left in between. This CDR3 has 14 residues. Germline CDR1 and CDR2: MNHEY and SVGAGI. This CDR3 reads CASSLSEGTDTQYF. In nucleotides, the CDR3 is TGTGCCAGCAGTCTTAGCGAGGGCACAGATACGCAGTATTTT.

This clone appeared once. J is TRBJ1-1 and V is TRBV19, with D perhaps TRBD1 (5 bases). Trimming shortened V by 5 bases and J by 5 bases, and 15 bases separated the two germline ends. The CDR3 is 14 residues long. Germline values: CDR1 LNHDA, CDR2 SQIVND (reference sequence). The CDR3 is CASSDMGRITEAFF. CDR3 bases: TGTGCCAGTAGTGATATGGGGCGTATAACTGAAGCTTTCTTT. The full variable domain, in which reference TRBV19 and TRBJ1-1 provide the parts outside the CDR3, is DGGITQSPKYLFRKEGQNVTLSCEQNLNHDAMYWYRQDPGQGLRLIYYSQIVNDFQKGDIAEGYSVSREKKESFPLTVTSAQKNPTAFYLCASSDMGRITEAFFGQGTRLTVV.

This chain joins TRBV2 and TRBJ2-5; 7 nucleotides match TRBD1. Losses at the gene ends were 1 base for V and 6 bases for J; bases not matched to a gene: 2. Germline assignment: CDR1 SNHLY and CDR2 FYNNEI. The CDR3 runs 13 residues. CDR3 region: CASSEEGAQTQYF. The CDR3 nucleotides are TGTGCCAGCAGTGAAGAGGGGGCCCAGACCCAGTACTTC.

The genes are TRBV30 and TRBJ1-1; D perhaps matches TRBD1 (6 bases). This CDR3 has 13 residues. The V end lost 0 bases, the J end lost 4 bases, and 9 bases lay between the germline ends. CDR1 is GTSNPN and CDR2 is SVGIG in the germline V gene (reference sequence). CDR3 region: CAWSVQGITEAFF. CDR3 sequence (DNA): TGTGCCTGGAGTGTACAGGGTATCACTGAAGCTTTCTTT.

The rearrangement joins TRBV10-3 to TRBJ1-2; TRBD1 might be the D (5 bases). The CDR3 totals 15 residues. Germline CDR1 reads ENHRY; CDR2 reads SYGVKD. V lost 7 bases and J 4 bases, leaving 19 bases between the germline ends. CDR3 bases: TGTGCCATCACCCCCGAAAAGGGGATGAGCTATGGCTACACCTTC. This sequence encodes CAITPEKGMSYGYTF.

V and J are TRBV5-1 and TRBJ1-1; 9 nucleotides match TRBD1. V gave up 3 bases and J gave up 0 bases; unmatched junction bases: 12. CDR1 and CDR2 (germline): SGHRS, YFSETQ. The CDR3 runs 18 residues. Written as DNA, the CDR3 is TGCGCCAGCAGCTCCCTCGGGGGGACAGGGAGCATGAACACTGAAGCTTTCTTT. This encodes CASSSLGGTGSMNTEAFF.

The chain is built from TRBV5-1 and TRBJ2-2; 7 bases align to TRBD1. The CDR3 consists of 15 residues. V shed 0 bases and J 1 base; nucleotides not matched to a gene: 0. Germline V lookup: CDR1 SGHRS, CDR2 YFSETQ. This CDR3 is CASSLGTGNTGELFF. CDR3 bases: TGCGCCAGCAGCTTGGGGACAGGGAACACCGGGGAGCTGTTTTTT.

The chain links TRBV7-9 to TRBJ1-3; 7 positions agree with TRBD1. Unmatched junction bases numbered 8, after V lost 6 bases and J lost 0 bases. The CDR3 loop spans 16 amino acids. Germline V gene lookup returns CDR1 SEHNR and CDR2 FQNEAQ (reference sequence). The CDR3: CASRDPGQLSGNTIYF. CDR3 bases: TGTGCCAGCAGAGATCCGGGACAGCTCTCTGGAAACACCATATATTTT.

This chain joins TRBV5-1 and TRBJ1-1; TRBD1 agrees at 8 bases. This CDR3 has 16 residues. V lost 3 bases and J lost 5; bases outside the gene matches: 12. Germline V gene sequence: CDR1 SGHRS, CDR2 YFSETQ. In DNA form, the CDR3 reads TGCGCCAGCAGCTCGACGACAGGGGTCAGTGCGACTGAAGCTTTCTTT. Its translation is CASSSTTGVSATEAFF.

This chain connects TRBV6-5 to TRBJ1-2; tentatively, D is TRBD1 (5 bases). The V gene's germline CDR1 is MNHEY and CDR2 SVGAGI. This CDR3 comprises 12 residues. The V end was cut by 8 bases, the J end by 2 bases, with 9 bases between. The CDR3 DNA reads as TGTGCCAGCTCGGCAGGGAACTATGGCTACACCTTC. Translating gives CASSAGNYGYTF.

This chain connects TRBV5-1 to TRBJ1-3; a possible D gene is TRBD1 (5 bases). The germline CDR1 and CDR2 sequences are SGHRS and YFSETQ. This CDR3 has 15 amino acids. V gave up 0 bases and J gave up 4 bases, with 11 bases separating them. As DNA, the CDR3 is TGCGCCAGCAGCTTGGTTGGACAATCCGGAAACACCATATATTTT. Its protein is CASSLVGQSGNTIYF.

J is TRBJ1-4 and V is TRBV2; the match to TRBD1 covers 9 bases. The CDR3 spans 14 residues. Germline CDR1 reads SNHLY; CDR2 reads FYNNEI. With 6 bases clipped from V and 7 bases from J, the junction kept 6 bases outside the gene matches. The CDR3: CASRPGTGIEKLFF. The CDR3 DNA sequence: TGTGCCAGCAGGCCCGGGACAGGGATTGAAAAACTGTTTTTT.

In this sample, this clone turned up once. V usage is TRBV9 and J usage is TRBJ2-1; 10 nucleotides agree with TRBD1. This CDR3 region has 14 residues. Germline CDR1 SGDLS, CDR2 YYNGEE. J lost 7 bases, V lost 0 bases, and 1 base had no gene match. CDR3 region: CASSVGGQGNEQFF. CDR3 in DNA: TGTGCCAGCAGCGTAGGGGGACAGGGGAATGAGCAGTTCTTC.

In DNA, the CDR3 is TGTGCCAGCAGCTTAGCGGGACAGGGGGCTGGGTACACTGAAGCTTTCTTT. Residues: CASSLAGQGAGYTEAFF. This chain links TRBV7-6 with TRBJ1-1; 12 nucleotides align to TRBD1. J lost 3 bases, V lost 0 bases, and 5 bases had no gene match. The CDR3 runs to 17 residues. Germline CDR1 SGHVS, CDR2 FNYEAQ.

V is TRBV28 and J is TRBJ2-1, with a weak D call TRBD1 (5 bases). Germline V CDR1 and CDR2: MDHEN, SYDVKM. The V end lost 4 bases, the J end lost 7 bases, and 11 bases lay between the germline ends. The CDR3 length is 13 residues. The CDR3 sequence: CASSWAGKNEQFF. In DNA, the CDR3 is TGTGCCAGCAGTTGGGCAGGGAAAAATGAGCAGTTCTTC.

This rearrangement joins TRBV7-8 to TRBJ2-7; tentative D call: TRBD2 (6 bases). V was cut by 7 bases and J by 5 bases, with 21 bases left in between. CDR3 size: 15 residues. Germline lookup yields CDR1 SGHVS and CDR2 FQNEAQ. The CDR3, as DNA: TGTGCCAGCACCCAAGATCCGGGGGAGTGGAACGAGCAGTACTTC. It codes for CASTQDPGEWNEQYF.

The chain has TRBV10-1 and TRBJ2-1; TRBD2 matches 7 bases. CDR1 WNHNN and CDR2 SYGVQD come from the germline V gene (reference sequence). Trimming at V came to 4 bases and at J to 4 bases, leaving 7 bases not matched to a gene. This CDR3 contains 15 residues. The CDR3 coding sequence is TGCGCCAGCAGTGCAGGGCGGGGGACGTACAATGAGCAGTTCTTC. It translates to CASSAGRGTYNEQFF.

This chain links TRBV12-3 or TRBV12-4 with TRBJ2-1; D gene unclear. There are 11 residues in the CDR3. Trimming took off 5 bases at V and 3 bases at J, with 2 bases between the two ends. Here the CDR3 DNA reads TGTGCCAGCAGTCACTACAATGAGCAGTTCTTC. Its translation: CASSHYNEQFF.

DNA for the CDR3: TGTGCCATCAGTGACGAAGCCGAGCAGCCCCAGCATTTT. Protein: CAISDEAEQPQHF. J is TRBJ1-5 and V is TRBV10-3, with D uncertain. Germline lookup yields CDR1 ENHRY and CDR2 SYGVKD. With 3 bases removed from V and 7 bases from J, the gap between germline ends came to 10 bases. CDR3 length equals 13 residues.